The 12 T cell receptor beta chains given below trace back to one sample, sequenced in a study of pediatric ulcerative colitis. Clones were sequenced by immunoSEQ multiplex PCR, and TCRdb holds only the in-frame ones, with some missing. The sample yields about 16,000 clones, approximately 80% seen once. Rectal tissue came from one to two pinch biopsies taken at colonoscopy. The sample taken for sequencing was gut tissue. These receptors were taken from a boy between 10 and 17 years old who was a control in a study of pediatric ulcerative colitis.

This chain uses TRBV27 with TRBJ2-2, with D hard to call. The germline gives CDR1 MNHEY, CDR2 SMNVEV (reference sequence). The CDR3 loop spans 14 amino acids. V was cut by 6 bases and J by 3 bases, with 11 bases left in between. CDR3 DNA sequence: TGTGCCAGCAGGTGGAGCGTCCACACCGGGGAGCTGTTTTTT. This translates into CASRWSVHTGELFF.

The CDR3 DNA reads as TGCGCCAGCAGCTCGGAGAACAGCGAAGCTTTCTTT. Protein: CASSSENSEAFF. The V and J genes are TRBV5-1 and TRBJ1-1; no clear D. With 3 bases removed from V and 8 bases from J, the gap between germline ends came to 11 bases. This CDR3 contains 12 residues. CDR1 is SGHRS, CDR2 YFSETQ, per germline. The variable domain in full, completed from reference TRBV5-1 and TRBJ1-1, reads KAGVTQTPRYLIKTRGQQVTLSCSPISGHRSVSWYQQTPGQGLQFLFEYFSETQRNKGNFPGRFSGRQFSNSRSEMNVSTLELGDSALYLCASSSENSEAFFGQGTRLTVV.

This chain connects TRBV18 to TRBJ1-1, with unresolved D. Trimming left V 3 bases short and J 3 bases short, with 8 bases between. Germline CDR1 is KGHSH and CDR2 is LQKENI. This CDR3 is 13 amino acids long. This chain's CDR3 is CASSPPFYTEAFF. For the CDR3, the DNA is TGTGCCAGCTCACCCCCGTTTTACACTGAAGCTTTCTTT.

The rearrangement uses TRBV2 and TRBJ1-1, with D unresolved. The V and J ends lost 9 bases and 4 bases respectively, with 15 bases between them. Per the germline V gene, CDR1 is SNHLY and CDR2 is FYNNEI. This CDR3 has 13 residues. CDR3 in DNA: TGTGCCAGTGTGAGAGAAGGTGGCACTGAAGCTTTCTTT. Its translation: CASVREGGTEAFF.

The chain employs TRBV5-6 and TRBJ1-6, with D possibly being TRBD1 (5 bases). The CDR3 extends over 16 amino acids. Trimming left V 9 bases short and J 4 bases short, with 20 bases between. Germline V lookup: CDR1 SGHDT, CDR2 YYEEEE. CDR3 residues: CATEISRDGYNSPLHF. The DNA of the CDR3 is TGTGCCACCGAAATCTCGAGGGACGGATATAATTCACCCCTCCACTTT.

This chain joins TRBV9 and TRBJ2-3; 9 bases map to TRBD2. In germline, CDR1 is SGDLS, CDR2 YYNGEE. Losses at the gene ends were 10 bases for V and 2 bases for J; bases not matched to a gene: 5. The CDR3 extends over 13 amino acids. CDR3 in DNA: TGTGCCTGTAGCGGGGGACACACAGATACGCAGTATTTT. It specifies CACSGGHTDTQYF. The whole variable domain, filled in from reference TRBV9 and TRBJ2-3, reads DSGVTQTPKHLITATGQRVTLRCSPRSGDLSVYWYQQSLDQGLQFLIQYYNGEERAKGNILERFSAQQFPDLHSELNLSSLELGDSALYFCACSGGHTDTQYFGPGTRLTVL.

V and J are TRBV7-8 and TRBJ1-2; D might be TRBD1 (5 bases). V lost 5 bases and J 3 bases, leaving 16 bases between the germline ends. This CDR3 has 15 residues. Germline V lookup: CDR1 SGHVS, CDR2 FQNEAQ. The CDR3 coding sequence is TGTGCCAGCAGCCTGTGGGACGAGGCTTACTATGGCTACACCTTC. Its translation: CASSLWDEAYYGYTF.

The chain joins TRBV5-1 to TRBJ2-3; the D gene is possibly TRBD2 (5 bases). The germline V gene has CDR1 SGHRS and CDR2 YFSETQ. The CDR3 loop spans 16 amino acids. V was trimmed by 4 bases and J by 4 bases, leaving 19 bases between them. CDR3 in DNA: TGCGCCAGCAGCCTTTCCCTCGGGGTTCAGGCAGATACGCAGTATTTT. Translating gives CASSLSLGVQADTQYF.

V usage is TRBV15 and J usage is TRBJ2-1; no clear D gene. This CDR3 has 16 amino acids. Between the trimmed V and J ends, which lost 8 bases and 0 bases, there was a span of 17 bases. The germline gives CDR1 LNHNV, CDR2 YYDKDF (reference sequence). The CDR3 DNA reads TGTGCCACCGGCACACCTGCGTCGAGCTCCTACAATGAGCAGTTCTTC. Its protein is CATGTPASSSYNEQFF.

The chain joins TRBV4-3 to TRBJ2-1; D is perhaps TRBD2 (7 bases). Germline lookup yields CDR1 LGHNA and CDR2 YSLEER. V lost 4 bases, J lost 4 bases, and 17 bases lay in between. CDR3 length equals 16 residues. The CDR3 loop is CASSPLGGDSYNEQFF. CDR3 DNA: TGCGCCAGCAGCCCGTTAGGGGGGGACTCTTACAATGAGCAGTTCTTC.

The V gene is TRBV6-6, the J gene TRBJ1-2; possibly TRBD1 for D (6 bases). Trimming cost V 10 bases and J 0 bases, with 9 bases left between them. The CDR3 sequence is 12 residues long. Germline V gene lookup returns CDR1 MNHNY and CDR2 SVGAGI (reference sequence). CDR3 residues: CATGQTNYGYTF. The CDR3 coding sequence is TGTGCCACCGGACAGACTAACTATGGCTACACCTTC.

This clone was seen a single time. The J gene is TRBJ1-5, the V gene TRBV5-8, with D uncertain. This CDR3 comprises 14 residues. Looked up from germline, CDR1 is SGHTS and CDR2 is YDEGEE. Trimming cost V 0 bases and J 5 bases, with 9 bases left between them. This chain's CDR3 is CASSLASGYQPQHF. The CDR3 DNA follows: TGTGCCAGCAGCTTGGCCTCGGGGTATCAGCCCCAGCATTTT.